This T cell receptor beta chain was profiled in a study of blood T cell repertoires in COVID-19. The germline V gene encodes CDR1 PRHDT and CDR2 FYEKMQ (reference sequence). V trimming: 0 bases; J trimming: 5 bases; junction bases outside the gene matches: 1. The CDR3 contains 15 residues. Data came from immunoSEQ multiplex PCR; TCRdb stores just in-frame clones and leaves some out. Among about 370,000 clones listed, around 91% were seen once. Study members were between roughly 18 and 90 years old and lived in 20 to 30 US regions. The clonotype comes from a man aged 18 to 35 who had recovered from COVID-19. The sequencing sample was made of PBMCs or T cells enriched from blood (not recorded which). V usage is TRBV13 and J usage is TRBJ1-5; TRBD1 agrees at 10 bases. The CDR3 sequence: CASSLGTGGHQPQHF. CDR3 sequence (DNA): TGTGCCAGCAGCTTAGGGACAGGGGGCCATCAGCCCCAGCATTTT.